The 32 T cell receptor beta chains given below trace back to one sample, sequenced in a study of blood T cell repertoires in COVID-19. Assay: immunoSEQ multiplex PCR; the TCRdb copy retains only in-frame clones and omits some. The data show roughly 180,000 clones, with 80% to 90% seen just once and more than 9.5% held by the top ten. The specimen sequenced was peripheral blood. The receptors were sampled from a woman in her thirties or forties with COVID-19, enrolled during active disease.

This chain links TRBV5-4 with TRBJ1-2; a possible D gene is TRBD1 (6 bases). V was trimmed by 4 bases and J by 4 bases, leaving 14 bases between them. The CDR3 runs 14 residues. Germline assignment: CDR1 SGHNT and CDR2 YYREEE (reference sequence). DNA for the CDR3: TGTGCCAGCAGCCGACCGGCGACAGGCTATGGCTACACCTTC. As protein: CASSRPATGYGYTF.

This clone was observed a single time. The chain is built from TRBV4-1 and TRBJ2-7, with 8 bases that match TRBD2. V lost 0 bases and J lost 0; bases outside the gene matches: 4. Germline values: CDR1 MGHRA, CDR2 YSYEKL. CDR3 length: 16 residues. The CDR3 is CASSQESGGVSYEQYF. DNA for the CDR3: TGCGCCAGCAGCCAAGAGTCGGGAGGGGTCTCCTACGAGCAGTACTTC.

In its sample, this clone was seen a few times. The V call is TRBV27, the J call TRBJ2-1; 8 nucleotides line up with TRBD2. The CDR3 is 18 residues long. Germline V gene lookup returns CDR1 MNHEY and CDR2 SMNVEV (reference sequence). V dropped 5 bases and J dropped 1; count of bases not matched to a gene: 13. This chain's CDR3 is CASSPLTELAASYNEQFF. DNA of the CDR3: TGTGCCAGCAGTCCGCTAACCGAACTAGCGGCTTCCTACAATGAGCAGTTCTTC.

The CDR3 sequence is CASSAYPTTGEIRNEQFF. The CDR3 DNA is TGTGCCAGCAGTGCTTACCCAACGACTGGAGAGATCCGCAATGAGCAGTTCTTC. The V call is TRBV6-1, the J call TRBJ2-1; no definite D call. The CDR3 runs to 18 residues. The V gene lost 4 bases and the J gene lost 6 bases, with 25 bases spanning the gap. In germline, CDR1 is MNHNS, CDR2 SASEGT.

The chain links TRBV5-1 to TRBJ1-2; D is possibly TRBD1 (6 bases). Per germline, CDR1 SGHRS and CDR2 YFSETQ. The germline V and J ends were trimmed by 1 base and 5 bases, with 9 bases remaining between them. The length of the CDR3 is 13 residues. The DNA of the CDR3 is TGCGCCAGCAGCTTGTACAGGGCTTATGGCTACACCTTC. As protein: CASSLYRAYGYTF. Supplemented by reference TRBV5-1 and TRBJ1-2, the full variable domain reads KAGVTQTPRYLIKTRGQQVTLSCSPISGHRSVSWYQQTPGQGLQFLFEYFSETQRNKGNFPGRFSGRQFSNSRSEMNVSTLELGDSALYLCASSLYRAYGYTFGSGTRLTVV.

This clone has more than one count but fewer than ten. The chain combines TRBV28 with TRBJ2-7; 7 nucleotides align to TRBD2. Germline CDR1 is MDHEN and CDR2 is SYDVKM. The ends lost 5 bases at V and 1 base at J; junction bases unmatched: 8. The CDR3 is 15 residues long. This CDR3 is CASSTASGRSYEQYF. The CDR3 DNA follows: TGTGCCAGCAGTACCGCTAGCGGACGGTCCTACGAGCAGTACTTC.

This clone was observed a handful of times. This chain links TRBV10-1 with TRBJ2-5; 13 positions agree with TRBD2. V dropped 0 bases and J dropped 5; count of bases not matched to a gene: 12. This CDR3 region has 19 residues. CDR1 WNHNN and CDR2 SYGVQD come from the germline V gene (reference sequence). CDR3 in amino acids: CASSESTGGTSGVGETQYF. Written as DNA, the CDR3 is TGCGCCAGCAGTGAGTCGACGGGCGGGACTAGCGGGGTCGGGGAGACCCAGTACTTC.

The chain employs TRBV11-2 and TRBJ1-5; D is ambiguous. The CDR3 runs to 14 residues. The V gene's germline CDR1 is SGHAT and CDR2 FQNNGV. Trimming took off 1 base at V and 2 bases at J, with 6 bases between the two ends. In DNA form, the CDR3 reads TGTGCCAGCAGCTTAGCTGGAGGCAATCAGCCCCAGCATTTT. This sequence encodes CASSLAGGNQPQHF.

The V and J genes are TRBV27 and TRBJ1-2, with TRBD1 matching 8 bases. The V gene end was trimmed by 4 bases and the J gene end by 1 base; junction bases not matched to a gene: 8. CDR1 MNHEY and CDR2 SMNVEV come from the germline V gene (reference sequence). The CDR3 extends over 16 amino acids. Written as DNA, the CDR3 is TGTGCCAGCAGTTCACGACAGGGGCTCGTTAACTATGGCTACACCTTC. This translates into CASSSRQGLVNYGYTF.

V is TRBV18 and J is TRBJ2-5, with 11 bases lining up with TRBD2. The germline V gene has CDR1 KGHSH and CDR2 LQKENI. J lost 5 bases, V lost 2 bases, and 10 bases had no gene match. The CDR3 is 17 residues long. This CDR3 reads CASSPIPLAGGLETQYF. DNA of the CDR3: TGTGCCAGCTCACCAATTCCGCTAGCGGGAGGCTTGGAGACCCAGTACTTC.

The genes are TRBV28 and TRBJ1-2; 8 bases fit TRBD1. The CDR3 sequence is 14 residues long. CDR1 is MDHEN and CDR2 is SYDVKM in the germline V gene. The V segment lost 5 bases and the J segment 6 bases; nucleotides outside the gene matches: 8. The CDR3 DNA reads TGTGCCAGCAGTGTGAACAGGGGGTTGGATGGCTACACCTTC. This gives the protein CASSVNRGLDGYTF.

This clone occurred a few times. The V call is TRBV5-4, the J call TRBJ1-2; D may be TRBD1 (6 bases). The germline V gene encodes CDR1 SGHNT and CDR2 YYREEE (reference sequence). This CDR3 comprises 15 residues. Trimming pared 0 bases from V and 7 bases from J, leaving 16 bases between. The DNA for the CDR3 is TGTGCCAGCAGCTTGGGGATAGCGAACAGGGCTGGCTACACCTTC. It codes for CASSLGIANRAGYTF.

The V call is TRBV3-1 (or the pseudogene TRBV3-2), the J call TRBJ2-7, with 9 bases that match TRBD2. This CDR3 is 15 amino acids long. The V gene's germline CDR1 is LGHDT and CDR2 YNNKEL (reference sequence). After removal of 1 base from V and 2 bases from J, the junction contained 3 bases not matched to a gene. CDR3 amino acids: CASSQGLAVTYEQYF. CDR3 nucleotide sequence: TGTGCCAGCAGCCAAGGACTAGCGGTGACCTACGAGCAGTACTTC.

The rearrangement links TRBV2 to TRBJ1-2; D ambiguous. V gave up 5 bases and J gave up 4 bases, with 8 bases separating them. The CDR3 runs 12 residues. Germline CDR1 SNHLY, CDR2 FYNNEI. The CDR3: CASSLQFYGYTF. In DNA, the CDR3 is TGTGCCAGCAGTCTTCAGTTCTATGGCTACACCTTC.

The chain couples TRBV7-9 to TRBJ1-2; 7 nucleotides line up with TRBD1. The germline CDR1 and CDR2 sequences are SEHNR and FQNEAQ (reference sequence). J gave up 5 bases and V 5 bases, and 14 bases lay outside the gene matches. This CDR3 contains 16 residues. The CDR3 loop reads CASSTSRRQGLYGYTF. The CDR3 bases are TGTGCCAGCAGCACAAGCCGACGACAGGGTCTTTATGGCTACACCTTC.

The J gene is TRBJ2-3, the V gene TRBV7-3, with 10 bases that match TRBD2. V dropped 0 bases and J dropped 6; count of bases not matched to a gene: 0. Germline V gene sequence: CDR1 SGHTA, CDR2 FQGTGA. This CDR3 has 14 residues. In nucleotides, the CDR3 is TGTGCCAGCAGCTTAACTAGCGGGGGGGATACGCAGTATTTT. The encoded protein is CASSLTSGGDTQYF.

The V call is TRBV7-9, the J call TRBJ2-1, with 10 bases matching TRBD2. The CDR3 length is 16 residues. With 5 bases clipped from V and 7 bases from J, the junction kept 11 bases outside the gene matches. The V gene's germline CDR1 is SEHNR and CDR2 FQNEAQ (reference sequence). CDR3 in amino acids: CASSRTRAGGANEQFF. DNA for the CDR3: TGTGCCAGCAGCCGTACCCGAGCGGGAGGGGCGAATGAGCAGTTCTTC.

V is TRBV3-1 (or the pseudogene TRBV3-2) and J is TRBJ2-5; TRBD1 agrees at 9 bases. The CDR3 length is 17 residues. V lost 4 bases to trimming and J lost 3 bases; unmatched junction nucleotides: 12. Germline V gene data show CDR1 as LGHDT and CDR2 as YNNKEL (reference sequence). DNA for the CDR3: TGTGCCAGCAGCCCGGTCTTAGGGACAGGGCGCAAAGAGACCCAGTACTTC. Translation gives CASSPVLGTGRKETQYF.

This clone was seen a few times. This chain links TRBV15 with TRBJ2-3; D perhaps matches TRBD1 (5 bases). Trimming removed 3 bases from V and 2 bases from J, with 9 bases in between. Germline V gene data show CDR1 as LNHNV and CDR2 as YYDKDF (reference sequence). The CDR3 extends over 14 amino acids. The CDR3 protein is CATSSDSYTDTQYF. The CDR3 bases are TGTGCCACCAGCAGCGACAGTTACACAGATACGCAGTATTTT.

The rearrangement joins TRBV6-5 to TRBJ2-1, with TRBD2 matching 9 bases. Germline loops: CDR1 MNHEY, CDR2 SVGAGI. Trimming removed 8 bases from V and 5 bases from J; junction bases left unmatched: 7. The CDR3 spans 14 residues. In DNA, the CDR3 is TGTGCCAGCTGCCGGGCGGGAGGGCACAATGAGCAGTTCTTC. Its protein product is CASCRAGGHNEQFF.

This clone was picked up many times. The rearrangement links TRBV29-1 to TRBJ2-3, with D possibly matching TRBD2 (6 bases). Per the germline V gene, CDR1 is SQVTM and CDR2 is ANQGSEA. CDR3 size: 13 residues. The V and J ends lost 7 bases and 2 bases respectively, with 13 bases between them. The CDR3 loop reads CSAGRRDTDTQYF. Here the CDR3 DNA reads TGCAGCGCAGGCCGGCGGGACACAGATACGCAGTATTTT.

This chain links TRBV7-8 with TRBJ1-1, with D possibly TRBD1 on 6 matching bases. Germline CDR1 SGHVS, CDR2 FQNEAQ. The length of the CDR3 is 15 residues. The V end was cut by 3 bases, the J end by 0 bases, with 11 bases between. The CDR3 nucleotides are TGTGCCAGCAGCTTGGTCACAGGGTTGAACACTGAAGCTTTCTTT. This codes for CASSLVTGLNTEAFF.

This chain connects TRBV27 to TRBJ2-3; 7 nucleotides agree with TRBD2. Trimming at V came to 6 bases and at J to 4 bases, leaving 10 bases not matched to a gene. The CDR3 runs to 15 residues. Germline V CDR1 and CDR2: MNHEY, SMNVEV (reference sequence). The CDR3 region is CASRPNGLVPDTQYF. In DNA form, the CDR3 reads TGTGCCAGCAGGCCCAATGGACTAGTCCCAGATACGCAGTATTTT.

The chain employs TRBV3-1 (or the pseudogene TRBV3-2) and TRBJ1-1; TRBD1 might be the D (6 bases). CDR3 length equals 17 residues. CDR1 LGHDT and CDR2 YNNKEL come from the germline V gene (reference sequence). Between the trimmed V and J ends, which lost 1 base and 5 bases, there was a span of 20 bases. The CDR3 DNA reads TGTGCCAGCAGCCAAGGGCCGGTGGGCAGGGGTCGTACTGAAGCTTTCTTT. Translating gives CASSQGPVGRGRTEAFF.

The V gene is TRBV14, the J gene TRBJ2-1, with TRBD1 as a possible D gene (6 bases). V was clipped by 4 bases and J by 3 bases, with 25 bases between them. The CDR3 loop spans 19 amino acids. Germline values: CDR1 SGHDN, CDR2 FVKESK. The CDR3 DNA reads as TGTGCCAGCAGCCCACACAAGTGGGGGCCCGCCAGATTCTACAATGAGCAGTTCTTC. Translating gives CASSPHKWGPARFYNEQFF.

This clone was seen more than once but under ten times. V is TRBV28 and J is TRBJ1-5; 8 bases match TRBD1. Germline CDR1 reads MDHEN; CDR2 reads SYDVKM. The J segment lost 6 bases and the V segment lost 2 bases, leaving 3 bases of the junction unmatched. CDR3 length equals 14 residues. The CDR3 DNA is TGTGCCAGCAGTTTACAGGGGGCGAGTCAGCCCCAGCATTTT. Translated: CASSLQGASQPQHF.

The gene calls are TRBV12-3 or TRBV12-4 and TRBJ1-5, with D unresolved. The CDR3 contains 13 residues. Trimming removed 6 bases at V and 3 bases at J, with 9 bases between. In DNA, the CDR3 is TGTGCCAGCAGCGGGTCAGACAATCAGCCCCAGCATTTT. Its protein product is CASSGSDNQPQHF.

V is TRBV6-2 or TRBV6-3 and J is TRBJ2-3; 9 bases are shared with TRBD1. V was pared by 6 bases and J by 3 bases, with 7 bases of the junction left unmatched. Germline assignment: CDR1 MNHEY and CDR2 SVGEGT. This CDR3 is built from 15 residues. The CDR3 protein is CASRPHRGQTDTQYF. CDR3 nucleotide sequence: TGTGCCAGCAGACCTCACAGGGGGCAGACAGATACGCAGTATTTT.

The genes are TRBV30 and TRBJ2-1, with 12 bases matching TRBD2. Germline lookup yields CDR1 GTSNPN and CDR2 SVGIG (reference sequence). This CDR3 is built from 15 residues. V was clipped by 2 bases and J by 2 bases; unmatched bases: 1. CDR3 region: CAWSLAGGPYNEQFF. The CDR3 DNA follows: TGTGCCTGGAGTCTAGCGGGAGGGCCCTACAATGAGCAGTTCTTC.

The chain joins TRBV7-9 to TRBJ2-7; D might be TRBD2 (5 bases). V was cut by 7 bases and J by 5 bases, with 18 bases left in between. Germline CDR1 and CDR2: SEHNR and FQNEAQ (reference sequence). The CDR3 sequence is 14 residues long. CDR3 residues: CASTRGGVVDEQYF. The CDR3 DNA reads TGTGCCAGCACCAGAGGAGGTGTAGTTGACGAGCAGTACTTC.

The genes are TRBV9 and TRBJ1-1; possible D gene TRBD1, 5 bases. V was cut by 0 bases and J by 7 bases, with 13 bases left in between. Germline V gene data show CDR1 as SGDLS and CDR2 as YYNGEE. The CDR3 sequence is 14 residues long. The CDR3 is CASSVGGRPIEAFF. The DNA of the CDR3 is TGTGCCAGCAGCGTAGGGGGGAGGCCGATTGAAGCTTTCTTT. The full variable domain, in which reference TRBV9 and TRBJ1-1 provide the parts outside the CDR3, is DSGVTQTPKHLITATGQRVTLRCSPRSGDLSVYWYQQSLDQGLQFLIQYYNGEERAKGNILERFSAQQFPDLHSELNLSSLELGDSALYFCASSVGGRPIEAFFGQGTRLTVV.

This clone occurred a few times. It is unclear where the CDR3 begins or ends on the DNA, so no DNA is shown, and the CDR3 is as TCRdb lists it. This sequence joins TRBV19 and TRBJ1-4. The CDR3 is 14 amino acids in total, end residues counted. Germline V gives CDR1 LNHDA, CDR2 SQIVND (reference sequence). This CDR3 is CASSRDFGNEKLFF.